The next 17 T cell receptor beta chains were all read from a single sample in a study of blood T cells in healthy people across ages. PCR was performed a second time for roughly 7 to 11 cycles using a sample-barcoded 5' primer and a J-beta primer mix. A single record per CDR3 protein comes from TCRdb applying MiXCR to the 5' RACE reads. The repertoire has hundreds of thousands of distinct CDR3 sequences, roughly 41% of them found once; the top ten carry roughly 30%. Sequenced input: blood. The receptors were sampled from a man older than 75 in good health.

This clonotype was detected only a few times. CDR3: CASTVDTSTDTQYF. The CDR3 nucleotides are TGTGCCAGCACAGTAGACACCAGCACAGATACGCAGTATTTT. V gene TRBV7-2 combines with J gene TRBJ2-3; D is unresolved. The CDR3 contains 14 residues. Trimming took 7 bases from V and 0 from J, leaving 11 bases between them. Germline V gene sequence: CDR1 SGHTA, CDR2 FQGNSA.

This clonotype was recorded many times. The rearrangement links TRBV7-2 to TRBJ2-5; no firm D call. The CDR3 is 11 amino acids. Germline V gene data show CDR1 as SGHTA and CDR2 as FQGNSA. V was shortened by 6 bases and J by 4 bases, with 6 bases between the two germline ends. This CDR3 reads CASSLLETQYF. The CDR3 DNA reads TGTGCCAGCAGTTTGTTAGAGACCCAGTACTTC.

This clonotype was observed at least ten times. The rearrangement uses TRBV7-7 and TRBJ2-3; 8 nucleotides line up with TRBD2. V lost 5 bases and J lost 6; bases outside the gene matches: 10. There are 15 residues in the CDR3. Germline V lookup: CDR1 SSHAT, CDR2 FNYEAQ (reference sequence). In nucleotides, the CDR3 is TGTGCCAGCAGCCGCAACCCGACTAGCGTGGATACGCAGTATTTT. Translating it yields CASSRNPTSVDTQYF.

There are a few counts of this clonotype. The chain recombines TRBV7-2 with TRBJ2-3; TRBD2 might be the D (6 bases). Looked up from germline, CDR1 is SGHTA and CDR2 is FQGNSA. The V end was cut by 1 base, the J end by 6 bases, with 17 bases between. There are 16 residues in the CDR3. The CDR3 region has the DNA TGTGCCAGCAGCTTAGTCGAGGGTAGCGGATGGGATACGCAGTATTTT. Amino acids: CASSLVEGSGWDTQYF. Full variable domain (missing parts from reference TRBV7-2 and TRBJ2-3): GAGVSQSPSNKVTEKGKDVELRCDPISGHTALYWYRQSLGQGLEFLIYFQGNSAPDKSGLPSDRFSAERTGGSVSTLTIQRTQQEDSAVYLCASSLVEGSGWDTQYFGPGTRLTVL.

V is TRBV24-1 and J is TRBJ2-3, with TRBD2 identical over 9 bases. The trim removed 4 bases at V and 5 bases at J, leaving 12 bases unmatched. The CDR3 loop spans 17 amino acids. CDR1 is KGHDR, CDR2 SFDVKD, per germline. CDR3 coding DNA: TGTGCCACCAGTGACCCCATGGCGGGAGGGCCTAGAGATACGCAGTATTTT. It is translated as CATSDPMAGGPRDTQYF.

The V call is TRBV20-1, the J call TRBJ1-1; a weak D match, TRBD1 (6 bases). The CDR3 sequence is 14 residues long. The V gene's germline CDR1 is DFQATT and CDR2 SNEGSKA (reference sequence). The V end was cut by 3 bases, the J end by 3 bases, with 14 bases between. CDR3 amino acids: CSASQGYRDTEAFF. CDR3 nucleotides: TGCAGTGCTAGTCAGGGGTACCGTGACACTGAAGCTTTCTTT.

A remark on this clonotype: A junction boundary mismatches the germline segment, possibly from a read error. The chain couples TRBV5-6 to TRBJ2-3, with unresolved D. CDR3 length: 13 amino acids. Germline V gives CDR1 SGHDT, CDR2 YYEEEE. The CDR3 loop is CAGSFPPGYTQYF. DNA for the CDR3: TGTGCCGGCAGCTTTCCCCCCGGTTATACGCAGTATTTT.

This chain connects TRBV29-1 to TRBJ2-4, with 10 bases identical to TRBD1. The end of the DNA fits TRBJ2-7 better, so the J call may be wrong. The germline gives CDR1 SQVTM, CDR2 ANQGSEA. The CDR3 runs to 13 residues. CDR3 sequence reads: CSAFGQGAYEQYF. The DNA for the CDR3 is TGCAGCGCCTTCGGACAGGGGGCCTACGAGCAGTACTTC.

This chain uses TRBV11-3 with TRBJ2-7; D is possibly TRBD1 or TRBD2 (5 bases each). This CDR3 region has 15 residues. Per the germline V gene, CDR1 is SGHNT and CDR2 is YENEEA. V was trimmed by 1 base and J by 4 bases, leaving 14 bases between them. The CDR3 nucleotides are TGTGCCAGCAGCTTAGCTTCCTCGGGGCCGTACGAGCAGTACTTC. Its protein is CASSLASSGPYEQYF.

There are many counts of this clonotype. The germline gene is not matched at one end of the junction; a read error may be the cause. The rearrangement uses TRBV4-2 and TRBJ2-5, with 7 bases identical to TRBD1. This CDR3 contains 16 residues. The germline gives CDR1 LGHNA, CDR2 YNFKEQ. The CDR3 nucleotides are TGTGCCAGCAGCGAAGAAGGGGGCAGGGAACAAGAGACCCAGTACTTC. Translated, it gives CASSEEGGREQETQYF.

The table lists this clonotype with many counts. The chain has TRBV4-2 and TRBJ2-5; D is perhaps TRBD2 (6 bases). The CDR3 spans 16 residues. Per the germline V gene, CDR1 is LGHNA and CDR2 is YNFKEQ. V shed 0 bases and J shed 11 bases, with 22 bases lying between them. The CDR3 DNA reads TGTGCCAGCAGCCAAGAAACGATGCGGGTGGGGGGAGAGCAGTACTTC. Protein sequence: CASSQETMRVGGEQYF.

This clonotype was counted a few times. The chain carries TRBV9 and TRBJ1-4; D unresolved. The CDR3 is made up of 14 amino acids. Germline CDR1 is SGDLS and CDR2 is YYNGEE. Trimming shortened V by 4 bases and J by 8 bases, and 15 bases separated the two germline ends. CDR3 sequence (DNA): TGTGCCAGCAGCTCGACCGCCTTAGAGGAAAAACTGTTTTTT. Residues: CASSSTALEEKLFF.

This clonotype showed up just a few times. V is TRBV3-1 and J is TRBJ2-3; a weak D match, TRBD2 (5 bases). V was cut by 1 base and J by 0 bases, with 5 bases left in between. The CDR3 spans 14 residues. Germline V gene lookup returns CDR1 LGHDT and CDR2 YNNKEL (reference sequence). Here the CDR3 reads CASSQGRSTDTQYF. CDR3 in DNA: TGTGCCAGCAGCCAAGGGAGGAGCACAGATACGCAGTATTTT.

The V and J genes are TRBV9 and TRBJ2-7, with TRBD2 as a possible D gene (5 bases). The V and J ends lost 2 bases and 2 bases respectively, with 11 bases between them. The CDR3 sequence is 14 residues long. Germline CDR1 reads SGDLS; CDR2 reads YYNGEE. CDR3: CASSVDYSPYEQYF. In DNA form, the CDR3 reads TGTGCCAGCAGCGTCGACTATTCTCCCTACGAGCAGTACTTC.

This chain joins TRBV12-3 or TRBV12-4 and TRBJ1-4, with D possibly TRBD1 on 6 matching bases. This CDR3 comprises 14 residues. V dropped 5 bases and J dropped 6 bases, with 13 bases sitting between them. The CDR3: CASSSQGNDEKLFF. The CDR3 DNA reads TGTGCCAGCAGTAGCCAGGGGAATGATGAAAAACTGTTTTTT.

As DNA, the CDR3 is TGCGCCAGCAGCCAAGCCCACGGAAGCTCTGGGGCCAACGTCCTGACTTTC. Its protein is CASSQAHGSSGANVLTF. This chain uses TRBV4-1 with TRBJ2-6; D call uncertain. Germline lookup yields CDR1 MGHRA and CDR2 YSYEKL. The CDR3 is made up of 17 amino acids. Trimming cost V 1 base and J 0 bases, with 10 bases left between them.

CDR3 sequence (DNA): TGTGCCAGCAGCCAAAGGTTATGGACAGATACGCAGTATTTT. This codes for CASSQRLWTDTQYF. The chain links TRBV4-2 to TRBJ2-3; D unclear. Trimming removed 2 bases at V and 3 bases at J, with 9 bases between. The germline V gene encodes CDR1 LGHNA and CDR2 YNFKEQ. The CDR3 has 14 residues.